This entry lists 32 T cell receptor beta chains sequenced from one sample in a study of blood T cells in healthy people across ages. It was with a sample-barcoded 5' primer and a J-beta primer mix that a second PCR of about 7 to 12 cycles was run. TCRdb passed the 5' RACE reads through MiXCR, listing each CDR3 protein once. The table records about 970,000 distinct CDR3 sequences, just over 50% of them present only once. Sequences were obtained from blood. These receptors were taken from a woman aged 60-75 years in good health.

A few counts support this clonotype. CDR3: CASSRGGMGSNEQFF. The CDR3 DNA is TGTGCCAGCAGTAGGGGCGGGATGGGTTCCAATGAGCAGTTCTTC. This sequence joins TRBV6-2 or TRBV6-3 and TRBJ2-1; possibly TRBD2 for D (6 bases). Germline CDR1 and CDR2: MNHEY and SVGEGT. There are 15 residues in the CDR3. V was shortened by 5 bases and J by 6 bases, with 17 bases between the two germline ends.

The V gene is TRBV7-9, the J gene TRBJ1-1, with D tentatively TRBD1 (5 bases). Germline CDR1 is SEHNR and CDR2 is FQNEAQ (reference sequence). V was pared by 1 base and J by 3 bases, with 12 bases between. This CDR3 has 15 amino acids. The DNA for the CDR3 is TGTGCCAGCAGCTTAGATATGGGGACTTACACTGAAGCTTTCTTT. As protein: CASSLDMGTYTEAFF.

The chain has TRBV28 and TRBJ1-4; 10 nucleotides agree with TRBD1. CDR1 and CDR2 (germline): MDHEN, SYDVKM. J was trimmed by 7 bases and V by 6 bases; bases with no gene match: 8. There are 15 residues in the CDR3. The CDR3 sequence is CASSPLGTGAEKLFF. The CDR3, as DNA: TGTGCCAGCAGCCCCCTCGGGACAGGGGCTGAAAAACTGTTTTTT.

This clonotype was observed a few times. The chain links TRBV11-2 to TRBJ2-1; D perhaps matches TRBD2 (5 bases). The germline V gene has CDR1 SGHAT and CDR2 FQNNGV. Trimming stripped 1 base from V and 0 bases from J, with 19 bases between. This CDR3 comprises 19 residues. The CDR3 bases are TGTGCCAGCAGCTTAGCCGCATCGGGCTGGGCGGGCTCCTACAATGAGCAGTTCTTC. Protein: CASSLAASGWAGSYNEQFF.

The rearrangement uses TRBV7-9 and TRBJ2-7; TRBD1 matches at 8 bases. CDR3 length equals 16 residues. The V and J ends lost 1 base and 0 bases, in that order; junction bases with no gene match: 5. CDR1 and CDR2 from the germline V gene are SEHNR and FQNEAQ (reference sequence). CDR3 sequence: CASSLGDRTGSYEQYF. The CDR3 bases are TGTGCCAGCAGCTTAGGGGACAGGACCGGCTCCTACGAGCAGTACTTC.

This clonotype has more than one count but fewer than ten. This sequence joins TRBV7-9 and TRBJ2-5, with D perhaps assigned TRBD1 or TRBD2 (5 bases each). CDR3 length equals 15 residues. CDR1 SEHNR and CDR2 FQNEAQ come from the germline V gene (reference sequence). Trimming pared 3 bases from V and 5 bases from J, leaving 16 bases between. The chain's CDR3 is CASSFSRGSSETQYF. Written as DNA, the CDR3 is TGTGCCAGCAGCTTTAGTCGGGGCAGCTCCGAGACCCAGTACTTC.

This chain connects TRBV7-8 to TRBJ1-1, with 9 bases lining up with TRBD1. The junction had 8 bases not matched to a gene; V was cut back by 3 bases and J by 0 bases. This CDR3 region has 17 residues. Per the germline V gene, CDR1 is SGHVS and CDR2 is FQNEAQ. The chain's CDR3 is CASSFTRQGGVNTEAFF. Here the CDR3 DNA reads TGTGCCAGCAGCTTCACGAGACAGGGGGGGGTGAACACTGAAGCTTTCTTT. The variable domain in full, completed from reference TRBV7-8 and TRBJ1-1, reads GAGVSQSPRYKVAKRGQDVALRCDPISGHVSLFWYQQALGQGPEFLTYFQNEAQLDKSGLPSDRFFAERPEGSVSTLKIQRTQQEDSAVYLCASSFTRQGGVNTEAFFGQGTRLTVV.

The chain combines TRBV9 with TRBJ2-7; TRBD1 aligns across 12 bases. With 4 bases clipped from V and 6 bases from J, the junction kept 5 bases outside the gene matches. Looked up from germline, CDR1 is SGDLS and CDR2 is YYNGEE. This CDR3 comprises 14 residues. The chain's CDR3 is CASSKRDRGLEQYF. CDR3 nucleotides: TGTGCCAGCAGCAAGCGGGACAGGGGGCTCGAGCAGTACTTC. The variable domain in full, with the rest retrieved from reference TRBV9 and TRBJ2-7, is DSGVTQTPKHLITATGQRVTLRCSPRSGDLSVYWYQQSLDQGLQFLIQYYNGEERAKGNILERFSAQQFPDLHSELNLSSLELGDSALYFCASSKRDRGLEQYFGPGTRLTVT.

This clonotype appeared many times. The chain combines TRBV29-1 with TRBJ1-2; D perhaps matches TRBD1 (5 bases). V gave up 4 bases and J gave up 10 bases, with 16 bases separating them. The germline CDR1 and CDR2 sequences are SQVTM and ANQGSEA. CDR3 length equals 12 residues. The CDR3 region has the DNA TGCAGCGTTGCGGGGGGTTGGCGCGACTACACCTTC. It is translated as CSVAGGWRDYTF.

The genes are TRBV27 and TRBJ2-7; a weak D match, TRBD2 (6 bases). Germline V gene data show CDR1 as MNHEY and CDR2 as SMNVEV (reference sequence). With 3 bases removed from V and 7 bases from J, the gap between germline ends came to 28 bases. The CDR3 totals 18 residues. The CDR3 DNA is TGTGCCAGCAGTTTTAGACTAGTAGTGGGGAGCTCCTACAATGAGCAGTACTTC. Translating gives CASSFRLVVGSSYNEQYF.

This clonotype has at least ten counts. This sequence joins TRBV2 and TRBJ2-7; no clear D. V lost 7 bases and J lost 2, with 9 bases in between. Germline lookup yields CDR1 SNHLY and CDR2 FYNNEI. The length of the CDR3 is 12 residues. CDR3 DNA sequence: TGTGCCAGCAACTCGAGAACCTACGAGCAGTACTTC. It codes for CASNSRTYEQYF.

The chain combines TRBV6-1 with TRBJ2-5; D gene unclear. V lost 10 bases and J 2 bases, leaving 14 bases between the germline ends. The CDR3 totals 13 residues. Germline V gives CDR1 MNHNS, CDR2 SASEGT. The CDR3 DNA is TGTGCCAACCAACTCCTTCCACAAGAGACCCAGTACTTC. This codes for CANQLLPQETQYF.

The chain couples TRBV20-1 to TRBJ2-5; weak D call: TRBD1 (5 bases). Trimming stripped 6 bases from V and 11 bases from J, with 28 bases between. This CDR3 has 15 residues. In germline, CDR1 is DFQATT, CDR2 SNEGSKA (reference sequence). CDR3 amino acids: CSANRARTSYNEQYF. In nucleotides, the CDR3 is TGCAGTGCGAATAGGGCGCGGACATCCTACAATGAGCAGTACTTC.

The chain uses TRBV20-1 and TRBJ2-6; TRBD1 might be the D (7 bases). Germline CDR1 is DFQATT and CDR2 is SNEGSKA (reference sequence). The CDR3 runs to 20 residues. V shed 8 bases and J shed 1 base, with 30 bases lying between them. CDR3 loop: CSFKRRRDSPDSSGANVLTF. CDR3 bases: TGCAGTTTCAAACGGAGGAGGGACAGCCCTGATTCATCTGGGGCCAACGTCCTGACTTTC.

This clonotype was counted a single time. The chain uses TRBV3-1 and TRBJ1-5; D is unclear. Germline CDR1 reads LGHDT; CDR2 reads YNNKEL (reference sequence). This CDR3 spans 14 amino acids. V shed 1 base and J shed 6 bases, with 10 bases lying between them. CDR3 nucleotides: TGTGCCAGCAGCCAAGGAGGCGGGTTTCAGCCCCAGCATTTT. The encoded protein is CASSQGGGFQPQHF.

This clonotype was observed a few times. V usage is TRBV5-1 and J usage is TRBJ1-1; the D gene is possibly TRBD1 (6 bases). The CDR3 contains 14 residues. V lost 4 bases to trimming and J lost 5 bases, with 15 bases between them. Germline V gene sequence: CDR1 SGHRS, CDR2 YFSETQ. CDR3 in amino acids: CASSQGQTGTEAFF. The CDR3, as DNA: TGCGCCAGCAGCCAGGGACAAACGGGGACTGAAGCTTTCTTT.

This chain connects TRBV6-1 to TRBJ2-7; D remains ambiguous. The CDR3 runs to 15 residues. Trimming pared 0 bases from V and 0 bases from J, leaving 9 bases between. Germline V CDR1 and CDR2: MNHNS, SASEGT. Written as DNA, the CDR3 is TGTGCCAGCAGTGAAGCTCCAGTAGACTCCTACGAGCAGTACTTC. It codes for CASSEAPVDSYEQYF.

The V call is TRBV27, the J call TRBJ1-2; perhaps TRBD1 as D (6 bases). This CDR3 has 13 amino acids. Germline CDR1 and CDR2: MNHEY and SMNVEV (reference sequence). V shed 5 bases and J shed 6 bases, with 13 bases lying between them. The CDR3 sequence: CASSAGGENGYTF. The DNA for the CDR3 is TGTGCCAGCAGTGCCGGGGGCGAAAATGGCTACACCTTC.

This clonotype has a single count. The V gene is TRBV13, the J gene TRBJ1-2, with a tentative D call TRBD1 (5 bases). Germline-derived CDR1 and CDR2 are PRHDT and FYEKMQ (reference sequence). The ends were cut back, 4 bases at V and 4 bases at J, with 13 bases in the middle. The CDR3 is 14 amino acids. The CDR3 nucleotides are TGTGCCAGCAGCTCGGACACGAGTACCTATGGCTACACCTTC. It codes for CASSSDTSTYGYTF.

The genes are TRBV6-4 and TRBJ2-1; 13 bases align to TRBD2. Trimming at V came to 3 bases and at J to 12 bases, leaving 5 bases not matched to a gene. Germline CDR1 MRHNA, CDR2 SNTAGT. The CDR3 consists of 14 residues. The CDR3 DNA sequence: TGTGCCAGCAGTGAAGGACTAGCGGGAGCGGTGCAGTTCTTC. It codes for CASSEGLAGAVQFF.

This sequence joins TRBV6-2 or TRBV6-3 and TRBJ2-3; 10 bases are shared with TRBD2. The CDR3 runs 15 residues. Per germline, CDR1 MNHEY and CDR2 SVGEGT. J gave up 6 bases and V 5 bases, and 8 bases lay outside the gene matches. Here the CDR3 reads CASSLLAGLGDTQYF. Written as DNA, the CDR3 is TGTGCCAGCAGTCTACTAGCGGGATTGGGTGATACGCAGTATTTT.

This clonotype has only a few counts. The rearrangement uses TRBV5-1 and TRBJ1-1, with D perhaps matching TRBD1 (5 bases). Trimming cost V 0 bases and J 1 base, with 10 bases left between them. The CDR3 spans 15 residues. Germline V gene data show CDR1 as SGHRS and CDR2 as YFSETQ. CDR3 amino acids: CASSLVGVRNTEAFF. The DNA of the CDR3 is TGCGCCAGCAGCTTGGTGGGGGTGCGGAACACTGAAGCTTTCTTT.

J is TRBJ2-5 and V is TRBV28; 14 positions match TRBD2. Trimming cost V 6 bases and J 11 bases; bases outside gene matches: 8. The CDR3 extends over 14 amino acids. Germline lookup yields CDR1 MDHEN and CDR2 SYDVKM. CDR3 loop: CASRPGLAGVEQYF. DNA for the CDR3: TGTGCCAGCAGACCGGGACTAGCGGGAGTGGAGCAGTACTTC.

There are a few counts of this clonotype. The V call is TRBV10-3, the J call TRBJ2-7, with 7 bases fitting TRBD1. There are 13 residues in the CDR3. Germline V lookup: CDR1 ENHRY, CDR2 SYGVKD. J was trimmed by 2 bases and V by 3 bases; bases with no gene match: 1. This chain's CDR3 is CAISEQGTYEQYF. In nucleotides, the CDR3 is TGTGCCATCAGTGAACAGGGGACCTACGAGCAGTACTTC.

The chain combines TRBV20-1 with TRBJ2-7; 8 bases map to TRBD2. CDR3 length: 14 amino acids. Germline-derived CDR1 and CDR2 are DFQATT and SNEGSKA (reference sequence). J lost 6 bases, V lost 1 base, and 8 bases had no gene match. CDR3 residues: CSARGGSGKGEQYF. CDR3 sequence (DNA): TGCAGTGCTAGAGGTGGTAGCGGGAAGGGCGAGCAGTACTTC.

Only one count was recorded for this clonotype. The gene calls are TRBV4-3 and TRBJ2-3; possible D gene TRBD2, 7 bases. The germline V gene encodes CDR1 LGHNA and CDR2 YSLEER. Trimming cost V 3 bases and J 2 bases, with 15 bases left between them. This CDR3 comprises 16 residues. CDR3 sequence reads: CASSQEGGVFTDTQYF. The CDR3 coding sequence is TGCGCCAGCAGCCAGGAAGGGGGGGTCTTCACAGATACGCAGTATTTT.

The rearrangement joins TRBV28 to TRBJ1-4; D is undetermined. Germline values: CDR1 MDHEN, CDR2 SYDVKM. The length of the CDR3 is 16 residues. Trimming removed 4 bases from V and 2 bases from J, with 14 bases in between. The CDR3 DNA is TGTGCCAGCAGTTACGACCTTATGGGGACTAATGAAAAACTGTTTTTT. It encodes CASSYDLMGTNEKLFF.

The chain combines TRBV12-3 or TRBV12-4 with TRBJ2-3; D gene uncertain. This CDR3 has 14 residues. V was clipped by 4 bases and J by 0 bases, with 8 bases between them. The CDR3 spells CASSYRQSTDTQYF. In DNA, the CDR3 is TGTGCCAGCAGTTACCGCCAAAGCACAGATACGCAGTATTTT.

This clonotype was counted once. The gene calls are TRBV2 and TRBJ1-5; 9 nucleotides align to TRBD1. CDR3 length equals 15 residues. Germline trimming cut 7 bases from V and 1 base from J; bases unmatched to any gene: 5. Germline values: CDR1 SNHLY, CDR2 FYNNEI. The CDR3 here is CASTRTGDSNQPQHF. For the CDR3, the DNA is TGTGCCAGCACGCGGACAGGGGACAGCAATCAGCCCCAGCATTTT. Together with reference TRBV2 and TRBJ1-5, the CDR3 gives the full variable domain: EPEVTQTPSHQVTQMGQEVILRCVPISNHLYFYWYRQILGQKVEFLVSFYNNEISEKSEIFDDQFSVERPDGSNFTLKIRSTKLEDSAMYFCASTRTGDSNQPQHFGDGTRLSIL.

This clonotype was seen a handful of times. The chain joins TRBV6-2 or TRBV6-3 to TRBJ2-3; tentatively, D is TRBD2 (6 bases). The CDR3 loop spans 15 amino acids. V lost 5 bases and J 2 bases, leaving 14 bases between the germline ends. Germline V gene data show CDR1 as MNHEY and CDR2 as SVGEGT. This chain's CDR3 is CASSPGLETTDTQYF. CDR3 sequence (DNA): TGTGCCAGCAGTCCGGGACTCGAAACCACAGATACGCAGTATTTT.

This clonotype was counted only a few times. This sequence joins TRBV4-2 and TRBJ2-5; D perhaps matches TRBD2 (7 bases). The V end was cut by 1 base, the J end by 3 bases, with 9 bases between. This CDR3 is built from 14 residues. Germline assignment: CDR1 LGHNA and CDR2 YNFKEQ. The CDR3 loop is CASSQGGGEETQYF. In DNA form, the CDR3 reads TGTGCCAGCAGCCAAGGAGGGGGGGAAGAGACCCAGTACTTC.

This rearrangement joins TRBV10-2 to TRBJ2-7; D remains unclear. V was cut by 6 bases and J by 7 bases, with 10 bases left in between. The CDR3 runs to 11 residues. In germline, CDR1 is WSHSY, CDR2 SAAADI. Here the CDR3 reads CASSPKGEQYF. CDR3 DNA sequence: TGCGCCAGCAGCCCGAAGGGAGAGCAGTACTTC.